This TCR beta chain was observed in a study of spatial heterogeneity in lung cancer. Study-wide points: Ubiquitous expanded tumor TCRs appeared in blood more at resection than follow-up.

Time point here: sample taken at primary tumor resection. Whole RNA from tumor, nontumor lung or frozen PBMC was sequenced unsorted. The approximately 78 donors had untreated early-stage non-small cell lung cancer. This clonotype occurred many times. Its antigen is currently unknown. One junction end disagrees with the germline gene, perhaps due to a read error. TCRdb reprocessed the 5' RACE reads via MiXCR and lists one record per CDR3 protein. This sample has about 48,000 distinct CDR3 sequences, with roughly 5% found just once. The CDR3 loop spans 14 amino acids. Looked up from germline, CDR1 is LGHNA and CDR2 is YNFKEQ.

V is TRBV4-2 and J is TRBJ2-3; 7 bases agree with TRBD2. The TCR sequence derives from a male donor with early-stage non-small cell lung cancer. The sample consisted of PBMCs, taken at surgery. The CDR3 spells CASSQSTSRDTQYF. As DNA, the CDR3 is TGTGCCAGCAGCCAATCGACTAGCAGAGATACGCAGTATTTT.